This TCR beta chain was documented in a study of blood T cell repertoires in COVID-19 (dated by TCRdb to between 2020 and 2021). In the study overall: Samples covering the acute and convalescent phases of COVID-19 were provided by collaborators in the United States, Italy and Spain. The prospective study material was composed of cDNA or gDNA derived from T cells, B-cell-depleted T cells, or PBMCs. Subjects who had been exposed to COVID-19, were actively infected with it, or had recovered from it provided the deeply sampled blood TCRbeta repertoires that made up the dataset. The repertoires were made available in a free public database intended to serve as a resource for research on the immune response to SARS-CoV-2. Samples came from the ongoing ImmuneRACE study (first 160 participants) plus 1,254 subjects from 6 global collaborators. Sample metadata almost always included a de-identified subject ID, COVID-19 status, age in years and sex. Where available, HLA class I and class II types were taken from metadata supplied by the sample provider and were not determined by assay-based typing.

One collaborating source in Seattle enrolled patients while the patients were actively infected and followed the patients over time throughout the course of disease. Collaborating institutions collected whole blood in K2EDTA tubes following their own protocols. For TCRbeta analysis, collaborators shipped samples as frozen whole blood, isolated PBMCs, or DNA extracted from either of those sample types. CDR1 and CDR2 are read off the germline V gene (reference sequence) as LNHDA and SQIVND. Unmatched junction bases come to 10, with V trimmed by 7 bases and J by 0 bases. Spanning cysteine to phenylalanine, the CDR3 consists of 18 amino acids. Of the read, only the CDR3 DNA is kept; its 54 bases are in frame from base 1. On this clone: The target of this receptor is not known. Base qualities are not at hand, and no much larger clone is one base apart.

TCRbeta CDR3 regions were amplified from genomic DNA using the immunoSEQ Assay, a bias-controlled multiplex PCR. In the authors' own workflow: Nucleated cell counts per sample were estimated from amplification of reference gene primers within the assay. To quantify the absolute abundance of each unique TCRbeta CDR3 rearrangement, sequence reads were collapsed and filtered. For each sample, productive Simpson clonality was calculated by taking the square root of Simpson's diversity index across productive rearrangements. This is the immuneACCESS table as TCRdb keeps it, with only in-frame sequences that have V and J called. A part of the clones is gone; compared with another copy, unresolved V genes explain less than half, and the rest is unexplained. V and J calls plus clone size are reproduced from that table; the DNA served to infer D and trimming. The sample table contains about 190,000 clones; only one count was recorded for about 85% of them. In total, the top ten clones hold 5.5% to 8% of the sample.

Here is what the overall study found, with its caveats: The amount of clinical and demographic metadata varied by source and participant and was provided uncurated.

Sequencing input: peripheral blood. The receptor comes from a man of 80 years or more with COVID-19, enrolled during active disease. The rearrangement combines TRBV19 with TRBJ2-6; TRBD1 lines up with 9 middle nucleotides. The DNA reads as follows: TGTGCCAGTAATTGGGGGACAGGGCTCCTCTCTGGGGCCAACGTCCTGACTTTC. This is translated as CASNWGTGLLSGANVLTF.